This T cell receptor (beta chain) was observed in a study of blood T cell repertoires in COVID-19. The overall study: The cDNA or gDNA used as material had been derived from T cells, B-cell-depleted T cells, or PBMCs.

Sequencing was performed with immunoSEQ multiplex PCR; in TCRdb, only in-frame clones are kept and a portion is missing. The table includes approximately 150,000 clones, around four fifths detected once. Trimming pared 0 bases from V and 1 base from J, leaving 4 bases between. The germline CDR1 and CDR2 sequences are SGHRS and YFSETQ. This CDR3 contains 13 residues. Sequencing was performed on peripheral blood. The chain combines TRBV5-1 with TRBJ1-2, with D hard to call. The origin of this receptor is a woman older than 75 with COVID-19, enrolled during active disease. The CDR3 region has the DNA TGCGCCAGCAGCTTGGGTCTTAACTATGGCTACACCTTC. Translated: CASSLGLNYGYTF.